This T cell receptor beta chain was sequenced for a study of blood T cell repertoires in COVID-19. Study details: Samples came from the United States, Italy and Spain, spanning acute and convalescent COVID-19.

As handled by the study authors: Amplification with reference gene primers provided the estimates of nucleated cell counts. Profiled with immunoSEQ multiplex PCR; TCRdb holds only in-frame clones, not every one. V, J and clone size were drawn from that table, and D and trimming were deduced from the DNA. Among over 150,000 clones listed, around 73% were seen once. The length of the CDR3 is 14 residues. Looked up from germline, CDR1 is SGHRS and CDR2 is YFSETQ. Losses at the gene ends were 4 bases for V and 5 bases for J; bases not matched to a gene: 6. The age range of participants was 18 to 89 years, with residence in about two dozen US areas. Recovery meant two consecutive negative NP/OP PCR tests, professional clearance, or resolved symptoms.

Sequencing used PBMCs or T cells enriched from blood (not recorded which). The chain combines TRBV5-1 with TRBJ2-7; TRBD1 aligns across 10 bases. The receptor comes from a woman between 45 and 65 years old who had recovered from COVID-19. CDR3 nucleotides: TGCGCCAGCAGCGAGGGACAGGGGCTGGACGAGCAGTACTTC. As protein: CASSEGQGLDEQYF.